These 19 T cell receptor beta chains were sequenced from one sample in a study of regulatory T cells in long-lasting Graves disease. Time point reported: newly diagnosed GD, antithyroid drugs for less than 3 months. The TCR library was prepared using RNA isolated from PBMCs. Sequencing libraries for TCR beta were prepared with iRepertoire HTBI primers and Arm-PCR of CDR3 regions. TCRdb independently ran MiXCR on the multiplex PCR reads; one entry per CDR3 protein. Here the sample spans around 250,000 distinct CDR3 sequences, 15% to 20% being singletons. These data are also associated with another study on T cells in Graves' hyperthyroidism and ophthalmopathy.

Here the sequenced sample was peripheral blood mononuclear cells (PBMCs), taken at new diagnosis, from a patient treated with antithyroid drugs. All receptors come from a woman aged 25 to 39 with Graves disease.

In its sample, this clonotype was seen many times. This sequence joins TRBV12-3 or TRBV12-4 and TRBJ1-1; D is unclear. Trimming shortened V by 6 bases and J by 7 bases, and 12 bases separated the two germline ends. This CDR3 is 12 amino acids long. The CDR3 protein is CASSKKGDEAFF. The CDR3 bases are TGTGCCAGCAGCAAAAAGGGAGATGAAGCTTTCTTT.

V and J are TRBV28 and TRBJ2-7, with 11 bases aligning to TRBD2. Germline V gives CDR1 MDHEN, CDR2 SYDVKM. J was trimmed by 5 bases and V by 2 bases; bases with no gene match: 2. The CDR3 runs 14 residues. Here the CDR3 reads CASSLELAGDEQYF. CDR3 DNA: TGTGCCAGCAGTTTAGAACTAGCGGGAGACGAGCAGTACTTC.

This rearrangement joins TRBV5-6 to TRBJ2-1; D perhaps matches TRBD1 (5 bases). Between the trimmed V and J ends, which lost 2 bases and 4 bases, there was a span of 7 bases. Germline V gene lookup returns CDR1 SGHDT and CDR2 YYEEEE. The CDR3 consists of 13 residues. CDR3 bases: TGTGCCAGCAGCTTTACAGGTTACAATGAGCAGTTCTTC. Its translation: CASSFTGYNEQFF.

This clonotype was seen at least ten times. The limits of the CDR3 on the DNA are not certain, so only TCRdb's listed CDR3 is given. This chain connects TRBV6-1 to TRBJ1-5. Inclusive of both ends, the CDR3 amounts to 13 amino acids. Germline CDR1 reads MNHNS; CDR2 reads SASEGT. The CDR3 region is CASSTSSNQPQHF.

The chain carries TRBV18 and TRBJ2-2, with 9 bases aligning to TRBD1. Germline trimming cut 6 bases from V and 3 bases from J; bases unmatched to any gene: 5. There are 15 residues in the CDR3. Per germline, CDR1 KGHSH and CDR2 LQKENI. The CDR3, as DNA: TGTGCCAGCTCCCGTTGGGACAGGGACACCGGGGAGCTGTTTTTT. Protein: CASSRWDRDTGELFF.

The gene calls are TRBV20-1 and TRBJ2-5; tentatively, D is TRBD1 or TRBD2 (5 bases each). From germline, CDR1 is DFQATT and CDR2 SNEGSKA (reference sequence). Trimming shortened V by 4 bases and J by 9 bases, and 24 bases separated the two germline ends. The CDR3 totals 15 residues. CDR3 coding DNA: TGCAGTGCTACAGGGACGTTAGGGGATTTCGTGGCCCAGTACTTC. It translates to CSATGTLGDFVAQYF.

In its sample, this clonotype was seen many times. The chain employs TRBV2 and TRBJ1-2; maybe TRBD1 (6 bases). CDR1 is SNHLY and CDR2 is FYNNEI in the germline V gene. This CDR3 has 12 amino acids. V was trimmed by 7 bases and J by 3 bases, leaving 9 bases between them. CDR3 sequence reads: CASNNRDYGYTF. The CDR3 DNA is TGTGCCAGCAATAACAGGGACTATGGCTACACCTTC.

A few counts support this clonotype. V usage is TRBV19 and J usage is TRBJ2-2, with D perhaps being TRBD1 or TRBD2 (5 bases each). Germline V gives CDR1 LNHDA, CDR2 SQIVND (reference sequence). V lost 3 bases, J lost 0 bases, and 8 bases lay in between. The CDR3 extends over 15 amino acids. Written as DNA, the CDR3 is TGTGCCAGTAGTATTGGGGGTTCGAACACCGGGGAGCTGTTTTTT. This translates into CASSIGGSNTGELFF. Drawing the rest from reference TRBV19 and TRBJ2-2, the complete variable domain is DGGITQSPKYLFRKEGQNVTLSCEQNLNHDAMYWYRQDPGQGLRLIYYSQIVNDFQKGDIAEGYSVSREKKESFPLTVTSAQKNPTAFYLCASSIGGSNTGELFFGEGSRLTVL.

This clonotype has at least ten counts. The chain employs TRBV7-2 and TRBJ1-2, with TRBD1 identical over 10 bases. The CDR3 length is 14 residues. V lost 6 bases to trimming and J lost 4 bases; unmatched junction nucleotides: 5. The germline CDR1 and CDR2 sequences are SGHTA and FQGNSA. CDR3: CASSPDRGSYGYTF. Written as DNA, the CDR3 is TGTGCCAGCAGTCCGGACAGGGGGAGCTATGGCTACACCTTC.

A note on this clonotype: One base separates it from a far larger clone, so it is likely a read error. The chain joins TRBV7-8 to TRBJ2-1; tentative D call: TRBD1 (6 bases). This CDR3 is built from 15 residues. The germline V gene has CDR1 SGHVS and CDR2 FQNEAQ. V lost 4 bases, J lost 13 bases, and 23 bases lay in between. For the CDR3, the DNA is TGTGCCAGCAGCTCCATAGACAGGATCCGAGAGACCCAGTTCTTC. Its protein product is CASSSIDRIRETQFF. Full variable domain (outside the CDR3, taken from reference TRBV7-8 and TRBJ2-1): GAGVSQSPRYKVAKRGQDVALRCDPISGHVSLFWYQQALGQGPEFLTYFQNEAQLDKSGLPSDRFFAERPEGSVSTLKIQRTQQEDSAVYLCASSSIDRIRETQFFGPGTRLTVL.

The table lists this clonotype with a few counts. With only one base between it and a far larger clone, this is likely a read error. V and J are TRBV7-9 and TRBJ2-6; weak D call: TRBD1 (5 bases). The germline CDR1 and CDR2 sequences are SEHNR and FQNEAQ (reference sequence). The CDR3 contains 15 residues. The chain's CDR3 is CASTLQSSGANVLAF. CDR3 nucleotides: TGTGCCAGCACCCTACAGAGCTCTGGGGCCAACGTCCTGGCTTTC.

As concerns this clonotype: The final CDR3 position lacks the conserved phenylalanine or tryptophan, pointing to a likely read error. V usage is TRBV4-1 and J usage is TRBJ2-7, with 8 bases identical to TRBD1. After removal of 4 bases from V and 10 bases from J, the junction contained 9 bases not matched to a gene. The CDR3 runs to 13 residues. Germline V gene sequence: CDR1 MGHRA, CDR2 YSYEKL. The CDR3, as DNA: TGCGCCAGCAGCCGATTAAGAGACAGGGGACAGTACCTC. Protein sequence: CASSRLRDRGQYL.

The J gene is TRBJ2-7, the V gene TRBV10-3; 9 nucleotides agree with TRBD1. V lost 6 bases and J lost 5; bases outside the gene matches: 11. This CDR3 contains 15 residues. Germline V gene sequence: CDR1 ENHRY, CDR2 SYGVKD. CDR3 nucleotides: TGTGCCATCAGCTGCCGGGACAGGGTCGGCCACGAGCAGTACTTC. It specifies CAISCRDRVGHEQYF.

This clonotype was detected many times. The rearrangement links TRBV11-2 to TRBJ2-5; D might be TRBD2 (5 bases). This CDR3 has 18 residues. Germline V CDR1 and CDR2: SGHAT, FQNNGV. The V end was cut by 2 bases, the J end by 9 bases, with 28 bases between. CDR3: CASSLPPWRAGHPDAQYF. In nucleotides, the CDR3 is TGTGCCAGCAGCTTACCCCCCTGGCGGGCGGGTCATCCCGACGCCCAGTACTTC. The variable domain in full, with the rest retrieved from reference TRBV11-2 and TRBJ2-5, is EAGVAQSPRYKIIEKRQSVAFWCNPISGHATLYWYQQILGQGPKLLIQFQNNGVVDDSQLPKDRFSAERLKGVDSTLKIQPAKLEDSAVYLCASSLPPWRAGHPDAQYFGPGTRLLVL.

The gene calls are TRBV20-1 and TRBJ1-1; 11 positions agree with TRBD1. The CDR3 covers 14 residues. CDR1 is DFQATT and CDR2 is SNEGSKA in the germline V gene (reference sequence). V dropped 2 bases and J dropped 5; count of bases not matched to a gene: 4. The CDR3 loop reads CSARPDRGLTEAFF. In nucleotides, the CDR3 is TGCAGTGCTAGACCGGACAGGGGGCTGACTGAAGCTTTCTTT.

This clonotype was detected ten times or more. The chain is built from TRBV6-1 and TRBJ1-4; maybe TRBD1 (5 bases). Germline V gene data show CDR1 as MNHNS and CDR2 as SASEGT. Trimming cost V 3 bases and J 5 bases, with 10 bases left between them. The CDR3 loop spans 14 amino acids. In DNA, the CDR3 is TGTGCCAGCAGTGAGAAGGGGCGCAATGAAAAACTGTTTTTT. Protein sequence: CASSEKGRNEKLFF.

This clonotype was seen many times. CDR3 protein: CASSRLGGADTEAFF. CDR3 nucleotides: TGCGCCAGCAGTCGATTAGGGGGCGCGGACACTGAAGCTTTCTTT. This sequence joins TRBV10-2 and TRBJ1-1, with TRBD1 identical over 7 bases. Germline lookup yields CDR1 WSHSY and CDR2 SAAADI. The ends lost 5 bases at V and 3 bases at J; junction bases unmatched: 9. This CDR3 region has 15 residues.

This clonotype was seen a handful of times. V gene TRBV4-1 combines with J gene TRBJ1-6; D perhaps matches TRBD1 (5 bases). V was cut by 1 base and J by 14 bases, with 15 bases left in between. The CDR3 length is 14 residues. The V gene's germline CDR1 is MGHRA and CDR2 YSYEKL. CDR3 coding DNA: TGCGCCAGCAGCCAAGTGGGCGGACAAGTAACCCTCCACTTT. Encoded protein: CASSQVGGQVTLHF.

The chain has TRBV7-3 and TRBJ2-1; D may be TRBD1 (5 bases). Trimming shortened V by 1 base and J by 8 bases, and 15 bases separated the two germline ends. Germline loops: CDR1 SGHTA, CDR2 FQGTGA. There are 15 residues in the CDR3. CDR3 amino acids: CASSLMGLGSDEQFF. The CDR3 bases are TGTGCCAGCAGCTTAATGGGGCTAGGAAGTGATGAGCAGTTCTTC.